The clone carrying this T cell receptor beta chain occurred a few times. V lost 1 base to trimming and J lost 3 bases, with 7 bases between them. The CDR3 contains 13 residues. CDR1 is MNHNS and CDR2 is SASEGT in the germline V gene. The protocol was immunoSEQ multiplex PCR, while the TCRdb copy is restricted to in-frame clones and leaves out a portion. Of roughly 100,000 clones detected, 83% appear once; the ten largest clones hold approximately 8%. This sample is part of a study of PD-L1 blockade in urothelial cancer. Documented time point: peripheral blood 6 weeks after treatment start. This sequence joins TRBV6-1 and TRBJ2-7, with D possibly TRBD1 on 5 matching bases. This receptor was obtained from a man between 70 and 80 years old with urothelial cancer. The sequencing used PBMCs, collected around atezolizumab (anti-PD-L1) treatment. In DNA, the CDR3 is TGTGCCAGCAGTGAAGTTACAGGCTACGAGCAGTACTTC. Protein sequence: CASSEVTGYEQYF.